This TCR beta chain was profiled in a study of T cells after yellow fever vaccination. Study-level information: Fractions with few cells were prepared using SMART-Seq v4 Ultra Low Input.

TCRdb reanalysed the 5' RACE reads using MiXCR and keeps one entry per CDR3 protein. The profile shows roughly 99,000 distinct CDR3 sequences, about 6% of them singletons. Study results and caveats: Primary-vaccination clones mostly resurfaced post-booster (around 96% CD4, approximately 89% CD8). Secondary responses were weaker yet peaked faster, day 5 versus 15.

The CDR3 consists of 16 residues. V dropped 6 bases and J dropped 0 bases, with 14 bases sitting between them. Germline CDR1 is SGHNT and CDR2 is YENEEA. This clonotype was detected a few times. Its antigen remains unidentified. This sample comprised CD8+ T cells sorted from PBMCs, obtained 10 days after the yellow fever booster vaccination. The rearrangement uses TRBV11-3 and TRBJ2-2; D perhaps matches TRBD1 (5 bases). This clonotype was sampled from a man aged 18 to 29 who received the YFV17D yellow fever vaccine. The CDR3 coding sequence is TGTGCCAGCAGGCCGCGGCAGGGATCGAACACCGGGGAGCTGTTTTTT. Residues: CASRPRQGSNTGELFF.